A single sample is the source of the 19 T cell receptor beta chains below, sequenced in a study of identical twins. TCRdb reanalysed the 5' RACE reads using MiXCR and keeps one entry per CDR3 protein. The sample gives roughly 230,000 distinct CDR3 sequences, around 8.8% of which show up once; less than 4% is in the top ten. These data are also associated with another study on yellow fever vaccine responses in identical twins.

Sample: CD8+ T cells sorted from blood. These receptors all come from a woman younger than 35 in good health.

V and J are TRBV12-3 or TRBV12-4 and TRBJ2-1, with 10 nucleotides matching TRBD2. The CDR3 length is 17 residues. J lost 13 bases, V lost 6 bases, and 21 bases had no gene match. CDR3 residues: CASRPGLATIDPSSQFF. The CDR3 DNA reads as TGTGCCAGCAGGCCGGGACTAGCGACGATAGACCCCTCAAGCCAGTTCTTC.

This clonotype was counted a few times. The chain couples TRBV6-1 to TRBJ2-1, with 9 bases aligning to TRBD1. This CDR3 region has 16 residues. CDR1 and CDR2 (germline): MNHNS, SASEGT. V gave up 3 bases and J gave up 2 bases; unmatched junction bases: 5. CDR3 in DNA: TGTGCCAGCAGTGATCCGGGACAGGGAGCCTACAATGAGCAGTTCTTC. Amino acids: CASSDPGQGAYNEQFF.

A few counts support this clonotype. The chain is built from TRBV7-2 and TRBJ2-5; D perhaps matches TRBD2 (5 bases). CDR3 length: 15 residues. CDR1 SGHTA and CDR2 FQGNSA come from the germline V gene. V gave up 1 base and J gave up 1 base, with 10 bases separating them. The CDR3 region has the DNA TGTGCCAGCAGCTTAGTCACGGGGAGCCAAGAGACCCAGTACTTC. This codes for CASSLVTGSQETQYF.

This clonotype appeared many times. The chain has TRBV4-3 and TRBJ1-6; D uncertain. This CDR3 comprises 13 residues. V was cut by 1 base and J by 7 bases, with 5 bases left in between. Germline V CDR1 and CDR2: LGHNA, YSLEER. CDR3 residues: CASSQGENSPLHF. CDR3 DNA: TGCGCCAGCAGCCAAGGGGAGAATTCACCCCTCCACTTT.

The rearrangement links TRBV9 to TRBJ2-7; tentative D call: TRBD1 (5 bases). Trimming cost V 3 bases and J 1 base, with 11 bases left between them. The CDR3 is made up of 14 amino acids. Germline V gives CDR1 SGDLS, CDR2 YYNGEE. CDR3 sequence (DNA): TGTGCCAGCAGCGCCACAGGAGAATCCTACGAGCAGTACTTC. It encodes CASSATGESYEQYF.

The chain joins TRBV5-6 to TRBJ2-7; D perhaps matches TRBD2 (5 bases). Trimming removed 1 base at V and 3 bases at J, with 11 bases between. This CDR3 has 14 amino acids. Germline CDR1 is SGHDT and CDR2 is YYEEEE. The CDR3 nucleotides are TGTGCCAGCAGCTTGAGGGTAGCGAGCTACGAGCAGTACTTC. Translated: CASSLRVASYEQYF.

This clonotype was detected only once. V and J are TRBV7-9 and TRBJ2-1; 7 bases line up with TRBD1. V shed 6 bases and J 8 bases; nucleotides not matched to a gene: 7. Per the germline V gene, CDR1 is SEHNR and CDR2 is FQNEAQ (reference sequence). The CDR3 runs to 13 residues. The CDR3 DNA reads as TGTGCCAGCAGTGACAGGGAACGGGATGAGCAGTTCTTC. Translating gives CASSDRERDEQFF.

This clonotype was observed a few times. V usage is TRBV2 and J usage is TRBJ2-7; D may be TRBD2 (5 bases). V was trimmed by 4 bases and J by 3 bases, leaving 7 bases between them. The length of the CDR3 is 12 residues. Germline V gene lookup returns CDR1 SNHLY and CDR2 FYNNEI. The CDR3 nucleotides read TGTGCCAGCAGTGTCGGGGTCTACGAGCAGTACTTC. This encodes CASSVGVYEQYF.

In its sample, this clonotype was seen a few times. V usage is TRBV24-1 and J usage is TRBJ2-1, with TRBD1 matching over 9 bases. This CDR3 is built from 15 residues. With V trimmed by 9 bases and J by 9 bases, 14 bases remained unmatched. From germline, CDR1 is KGHDR and CDR2 SFDVKD. The CDR3, as DNA: TGTGCCACCGGGAGGGTAGGGACAGGGATTGCTGAGCAGTTCTTC. Protein: CATGRVGTGIAEQFF.

This clonotype was counted a few times. V gene TRBV20-1 combines with J gene TRBJ2-3; 9 nucleotides line up with TRBD2. The J segment lost 7 bases and the V segment lost 5 bases, leaving 10 bases of the junction unmatched. This CDR3 is 14 amino acids long. Germline V gives CDR1 DFQATT, CDR2 SNEGSKA (reference sequence). CDR3 residues: CSADSGTSRNTQYF. The CDR3 DNA sequence: TGCAGTGCTGACTCCGGGACTAGCCGGAATACGCAGTATTTT.

In this sample, this clonotype turned up many times. This chain links TRBV4-2 with TRBJ2-6; no reliable D call. Germline V lookup: CDR1 LGHNA, CDR2 YNFKEQ. The CDR3 consists of 16 residues. V was pared by 0 bases and J by 0 bases, with 6 bases between. The CDR3 is CASSQDESSGANVLTF. Written as DNA, the CDR3 is TGTGCCAGCAGCCAAGACGAGAGCTCTGGGGCCAACGTCCTGACTTTC.

This clonotype was observed many times. This sequence joins TRBV9 and TRBJ2-3; D gene uncertain. Germline V gene lookup returns CDR1 SGDLS and CDR2 YYNGEE. CDR3 size: 14 residues. The V and J ends lost 0 bases and 4 bases respectively, with 9 bases between them. The chain's CDR3 is CASSVEKAADTQYF. The CDR3 region has the DNA TGTGCCAGCAGCGTAGAAAAGGCGGCAGATACGCAGTATTTT.

This chain joins TRBV4-1 and TRBJ2-7, with 9 bases aligning to TRBD2. The CDR3 runs to 15 residues. Germline CDR1 is MGHRA and CDR2 is YSYEKL. J was trimmed by 2 bases and V by 0 bases; bases with no gene match: 2. The CDR3 DNA reads as TGCGCCAGCAGCCAAGAGGAGCGGGAGGCCTACGAGCAGTACTTC. Its translation: CASSQEEREAYEQYF.

This clonotype was detected a few times. V gene TRBV5-5 combines with J gene TRBJ1-4; TRBD1 is a possible D gene (5 bases). Germline V CDR1 and CDR2: SGHKS, YYEKEE (reference sequence). Trimming shortened V by 7 bases and J by 7 bases, and 8 bases separated the two germline ends. The CDR3 has 11 residues. CDR3 protein: CASSGPEKLFF. CDR3 coding DNA: TGTGCCAGCTCGGGACCTGAAAAACTGTTTTTT.

This clonotype was detected a few times. This chain connects TRBV7-9 to TRBJ1-1; D is uncertain. Germline lookup yields CDR1 SEHNR and CDR2 FQNEAQ (reference sequence). The CDR3 is 14 residues long. V shed 3 bases and J shed 5 bases, with 13 bases lying between them. The CDR3 reads CASSFVEVGTEAFF. CDR3 DNA sequence: TGTGCCAGCAGCTTCGTTGAGGTAGGAACTGAAGCTTTCTTT.

This clonotype was counted many times. The chain is built from TRBV4-3 and TRBJ2-5; D gene uncertain. The V gene's germline CDR1 is LGHNA and CDR2 YSLEER. V gave up 4 bases and J gave up 5 bases, with 14 bases separating them. This CDR3 comprises 14 residues. This CDR3 reads CASSPQRQTETQYF. CDR3 sequence (DNA): TGCGCCAGCAGCCCCCAGCGACAAACGGAGACCCAGTACTTC.

J is TRBJ2-7 and V is TRBV12-3 or TRBV12-4; a possible D gene is TRBD2 (6 bases). CDR3 length: 16 amino acids. V dropped 4 bases and J dropped 2 bases, with 18 bases sitting between them. Here the CDR3 DNA reads TGTGCCAGCAGTTCCCCTTGGGCGGGAACCACCTACGAGCAGTACTTC. It translates to CASSSPWAGTTYEQYF.

In its sample, this clonotype was seen many times. This chain links TRBV20-1 with TRBJ1-1; D may be TRBD1 (5 bases). V was cut by 2 bases and J by 3 bases, with 16 bases left in between. The CDR3 spans 15 residues. The germline gives CDR1 DFQATT, CDR2 SNEGSKA (reference sequence). The CDR3 DNA reads TGCAGTGCTAGAAGCCAGGGAGTATTGGACACTGAAGCTTTCTTT. Translated: CSARSQGVLDTEAFF.

The V call is TRBV5-6, the J call TRBJ2-7, with 9 bases identical to TRBD1. V lost 3 bases, J lost 8 bases, and 3 bases stayed unmatched. The CDR3 extends over 12 amino acids. CDR1 SGHDT and CDR2 YYEEEE come from the germline V gene. The CDR3 nucleotides are TGTGCCAGCAGCTGGACAGGGGAACAGCAGTACTTC. It encodes CASSWTGEQQYF.